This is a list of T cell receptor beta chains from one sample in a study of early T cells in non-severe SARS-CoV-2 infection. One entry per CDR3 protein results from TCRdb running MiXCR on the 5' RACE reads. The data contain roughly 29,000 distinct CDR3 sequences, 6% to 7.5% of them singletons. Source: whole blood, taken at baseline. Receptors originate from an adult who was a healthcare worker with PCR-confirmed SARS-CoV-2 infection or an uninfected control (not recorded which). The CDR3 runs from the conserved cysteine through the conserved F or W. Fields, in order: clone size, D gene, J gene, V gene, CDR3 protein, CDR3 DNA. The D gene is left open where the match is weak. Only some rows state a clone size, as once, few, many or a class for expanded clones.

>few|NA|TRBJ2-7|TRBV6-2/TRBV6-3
CASSYVSGTEQYF
TGTGCCAGCAGTTACGTATCGGGTACCGAGCAGTACTTC
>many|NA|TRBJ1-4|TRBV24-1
CATSPGTETNEKLFF
TGTGCCACCAGTCCCGGGACGGAAACTAATGAAAAACTGTTTTTT
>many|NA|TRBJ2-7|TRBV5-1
CASSLDRLGSYEQYF
TGCGCCAGCAGCTTGGACCGGCTCGGGTCTTACGAGCAGTACTTC
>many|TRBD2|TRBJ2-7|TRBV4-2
CASSQDLAGGLSYEQYF
TGTGCCAGCAGCCAAGATCTAGCGGGGGGACTCTCCTACGAGCAGTACTTC
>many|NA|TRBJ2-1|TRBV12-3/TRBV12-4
CASSLIAAYNEQFF
TGTGCCAGCAGTTTAATAGCGGCCTACAATGAGCAGTTCTTC
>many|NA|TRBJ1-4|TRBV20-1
CSARGTSTNEKLFF
TGCAGTGCCCGCGGGACATCAACTAATGAAAAACTGTTTTTT
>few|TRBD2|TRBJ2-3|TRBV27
CASSPGTRAGDTDTQYF
TGTGCCAGCAGTCCTGGGACTAGGGCTGGGGACACAGATACGCAGTATTTT
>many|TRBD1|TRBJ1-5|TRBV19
CASSMGQVTNQPQHF
TGTGCCAGTAGTATGGGACAGGTCACCAATCAGCCCCAGCATTTT
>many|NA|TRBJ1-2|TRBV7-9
CASSLLDPQPKYGYTF
TGTGCCAGCAGCTTACTTGACCCCCAGCCAAAGTATGGCTACACCTTC
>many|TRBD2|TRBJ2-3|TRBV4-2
CASSQEWRGGLSDTQYF
TGTGCCAGCAGCCAAGAGTGGCGGGGGGGCCTTTCAGATACGCAGTATTTT
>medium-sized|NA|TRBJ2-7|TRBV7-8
CASSPQQGPSYEQYF
TGTGCCAGCAGCCCCCAGCAAGGGCCTTCGTACGAGCAGTACTTC
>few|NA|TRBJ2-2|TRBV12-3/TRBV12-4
CADAPGTNTGELFF
TGTGCCGACGCCCCGGGTACGAACACCGGGGAGCTGTTTTTT
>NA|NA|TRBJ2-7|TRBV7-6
CASSIRSGPVRQYF
TGTGCCAGCAGCATTAGGAGTGGCCCGGTACGACAGTACTTC
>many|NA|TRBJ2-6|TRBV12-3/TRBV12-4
CASSFGVLSLTGANVLTF
TGTGCCAGCAGTTTCGGGGTTCTAAGTCTAACTGGGGCCAACGTCCTGACTTTC
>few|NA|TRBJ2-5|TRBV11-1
CASSLNTGTQYF
TGTGCCAGCAGCCTCAATACAGGGACCCAGTACTTC
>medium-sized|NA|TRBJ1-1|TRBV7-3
CASSLTAAARVAFF
TGTGCCAGCAGCCTTACGGCAGCAGCAAGGGTAGCTTTCTTT
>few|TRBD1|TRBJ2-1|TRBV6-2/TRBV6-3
CASSYSVRGFYNEQFF
TGTGCCAGCAGTTACTCGGTCAGGGGGTTTTACAATGAGCAGTTCTTC
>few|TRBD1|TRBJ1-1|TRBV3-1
CASSQEWTGEAFF
TGTGCCAGCAGCCAGGAATGGACAGGGGAAGCTTTCTTT
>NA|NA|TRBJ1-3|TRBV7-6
CASSHSGHSGNTIYF
TGTGCCAGCAGCCATTCTGGGCACTCTGGAAACACCATATATTTT
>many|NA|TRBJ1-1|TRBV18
CASSQTDSPGGAFF
TGTGCCAGCTCACAAACCGACAGCCCCGGCGGAGCTTTCTTT
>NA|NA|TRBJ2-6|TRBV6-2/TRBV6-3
CASTSSSGANVLTF
TGTGCCAGCACCTCCAGCTCTGGGGCCAACGTCCTGACTTTC
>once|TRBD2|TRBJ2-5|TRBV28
CASSIAGEGTQYF
TGTGCCAGCAGTATAGCGGGAGAAGGGACCCAGTACTTC
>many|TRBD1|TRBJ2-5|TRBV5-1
CASRTGGDRQETQYF
TGCGCCAGCCGAACAGGGGGCGATAGGCAAGAGACCCAGTACTTC
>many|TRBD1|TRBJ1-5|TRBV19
CASSILGTGGVQPQHF
TGTGCCAGTAGTATACTCGGGACAGGGGGCGTTCAGCCCCAGCATTTT
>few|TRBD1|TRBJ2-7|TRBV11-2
CASSLGTGALLEQYF
TGTGCCAGCAGCTTAGGGACAGGGGCACTATTAGAGCAGTACTTC
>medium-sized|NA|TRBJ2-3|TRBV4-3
CASSQVARANTQYF
TGCGCCAGCAGCCAGGTAGCCCGGGCGAATACGCAGTATTTT
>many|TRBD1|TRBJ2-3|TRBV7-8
CASSLAGGQAGTDTQYF
TGTGCCAGCAGCTTAGCGGGGGGACAGGCGGGCACAGATACGCAGTATTTT
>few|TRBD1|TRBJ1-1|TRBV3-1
CASSRRTGANTEAFF
TGTGCCAGCAGCCGCAGGACAGGGGCGAACACTGAAGCTTTCTTT
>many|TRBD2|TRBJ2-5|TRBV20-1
CSAQLAGQQETQYF
TGCAGTGCTCAACTAGCGGGGCAGCAAGAGACCCAGTACTTC
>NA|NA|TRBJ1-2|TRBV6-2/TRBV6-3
CASSTYTGTDNYGYTF
TGTGCCAGCAGTACCTATACCGGGACGGATAACTATGGCTACACCTTC
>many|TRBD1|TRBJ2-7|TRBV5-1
CASSRNIERTGSYEQYF
TGCGCCAGCAGCCGGAACATTGAAAGGACAGGCTCCTACGAGCAGTACTTC
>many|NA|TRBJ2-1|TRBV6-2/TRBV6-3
CASSEGGASYNEQFF
TGTGCCAGCAGTGAGGGCGGGGCCTCCTACAATGAGCAGTTCTTC
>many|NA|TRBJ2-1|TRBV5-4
CASSLFAGNEQFF
TGTGCCAGCAGTCTTTTTGCGGGAAATGAGCAGTTCTTC